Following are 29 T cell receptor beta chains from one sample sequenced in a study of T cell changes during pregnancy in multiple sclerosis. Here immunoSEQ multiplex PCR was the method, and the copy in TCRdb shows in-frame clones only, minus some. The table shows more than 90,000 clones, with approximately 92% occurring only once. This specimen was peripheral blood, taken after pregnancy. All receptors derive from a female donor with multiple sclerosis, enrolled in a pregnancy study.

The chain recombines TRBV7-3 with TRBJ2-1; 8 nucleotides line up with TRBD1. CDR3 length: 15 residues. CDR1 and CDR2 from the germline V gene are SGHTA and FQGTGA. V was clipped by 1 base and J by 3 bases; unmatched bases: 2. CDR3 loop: CASSLRQGRYNEQFF. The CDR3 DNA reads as TGTGCCAGCAGCTTAAGACAGGGGCGCTACAATGAGCAGTTCTTC.

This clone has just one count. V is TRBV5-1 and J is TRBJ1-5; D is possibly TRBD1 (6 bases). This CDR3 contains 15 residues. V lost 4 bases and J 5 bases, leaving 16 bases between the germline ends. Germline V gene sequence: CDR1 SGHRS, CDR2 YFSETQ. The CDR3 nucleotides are TGCGCCAGCAGCGTTGACAGGCTAGGCGATCAGCCCCAGCATTTT. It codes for CASSVDRLGDQPQHF.

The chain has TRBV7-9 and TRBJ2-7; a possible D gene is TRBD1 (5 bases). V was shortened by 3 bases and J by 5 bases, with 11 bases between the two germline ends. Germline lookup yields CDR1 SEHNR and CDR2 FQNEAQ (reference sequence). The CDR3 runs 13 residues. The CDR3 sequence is CASSFAGIDEQYF. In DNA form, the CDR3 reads TGTGCCAGCAGCTTTGCAGGGATCGACGAGCAGTACTTC.

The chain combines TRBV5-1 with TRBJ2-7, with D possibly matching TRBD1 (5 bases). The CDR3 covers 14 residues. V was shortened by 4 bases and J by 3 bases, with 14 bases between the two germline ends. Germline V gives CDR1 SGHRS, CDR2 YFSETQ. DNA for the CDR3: TGCGCCAGCAGCCTACAGGTCACCCACTACGAGCAGTACTTC. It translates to CASSLQVTHYEQYF.

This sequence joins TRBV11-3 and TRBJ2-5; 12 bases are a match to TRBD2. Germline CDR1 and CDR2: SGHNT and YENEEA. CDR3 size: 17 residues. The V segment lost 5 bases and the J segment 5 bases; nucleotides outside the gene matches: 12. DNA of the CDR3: TGTGCCAGCAGCCTAGCGGGAGGGCTAGGGTCTAAGGAGACCCAGTACTTC. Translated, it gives CASSLAGGLGSKETQYF.

This chain's CDR3 is CASSGGTSGHEQYF. The CDR3 coding sequence is TGTGCCAGCAGTGGGGGGACTAGCGGACACGAGCAGTACTTC. This chain uses TRBV6-6 with TRBJ2-7; 11 bases line up with TRBD2. There are 14 residues in the CDR3. V dropped 5 bases and J dropped 5; count of bases not matched to a gene: 5. Per the germline V gene, CDR1 is MNHNY and CDR2 is SVGAGI (reference sequence).

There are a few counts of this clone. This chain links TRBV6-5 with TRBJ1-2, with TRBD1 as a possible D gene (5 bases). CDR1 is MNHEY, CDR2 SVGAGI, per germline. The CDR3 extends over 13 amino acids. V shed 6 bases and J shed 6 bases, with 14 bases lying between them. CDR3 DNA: TGTGCCAGCAGCCTCCGACAGACTCATGGCTACACCTTC. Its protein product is CASSLRQTHGYTF.

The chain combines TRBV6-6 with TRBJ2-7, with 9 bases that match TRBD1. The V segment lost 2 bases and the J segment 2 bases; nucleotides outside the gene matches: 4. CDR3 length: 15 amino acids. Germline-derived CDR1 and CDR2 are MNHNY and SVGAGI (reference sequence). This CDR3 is CASSYTGTGTYEQYF. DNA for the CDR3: TGTGCCAGCAGTTACACCGGGACAGGGACCTACGAGCAGTACTTC.

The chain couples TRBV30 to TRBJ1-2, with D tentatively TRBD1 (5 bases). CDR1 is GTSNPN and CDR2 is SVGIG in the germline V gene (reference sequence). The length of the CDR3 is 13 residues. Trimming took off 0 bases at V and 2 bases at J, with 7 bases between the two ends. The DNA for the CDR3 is TGTGCCTGGAGTGTAGACAGCAACTATGGCTACACCTTC. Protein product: CAWSVDSNYGYTF.

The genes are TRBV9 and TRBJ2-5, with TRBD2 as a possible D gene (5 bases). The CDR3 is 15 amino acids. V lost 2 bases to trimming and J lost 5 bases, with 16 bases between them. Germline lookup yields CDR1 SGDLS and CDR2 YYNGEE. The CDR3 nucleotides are TGTGCCAGCAGCGTTGAGGGTCTTAGGTCGGAGACCCAGTACTTC. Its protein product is CASSVEGLRSETQYF. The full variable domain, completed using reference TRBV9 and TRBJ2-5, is DSGVTQTPKHLITATGQRVTLRCSPRSGDLSVYWYQQSLDQGLQFLIQYYNGEERAKGNILERFSAQQFPDLHSELNLSSLELGDSALYFCASSVEGLRSETQYFGPGTRLLVL.

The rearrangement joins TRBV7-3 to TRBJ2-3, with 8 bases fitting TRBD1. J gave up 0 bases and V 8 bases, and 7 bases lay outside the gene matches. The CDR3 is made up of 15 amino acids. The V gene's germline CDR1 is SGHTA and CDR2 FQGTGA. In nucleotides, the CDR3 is TGTGCCAGCGGCCGGACAGGGAAGAGCACAGATACGCAGTATTTT. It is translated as CASGRTGKSTDTQYF. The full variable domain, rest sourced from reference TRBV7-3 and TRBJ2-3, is GAGVSQTPSNKVTEKGKYVELRCDPISGHTALYWYRQSLGQGPEFLIYFQGTGAADDSGLPNDRFFAVRPEGSVSTLKIQRTERGDSAVYLCASGRTGKSTDTQYFGPGTRLTVL.

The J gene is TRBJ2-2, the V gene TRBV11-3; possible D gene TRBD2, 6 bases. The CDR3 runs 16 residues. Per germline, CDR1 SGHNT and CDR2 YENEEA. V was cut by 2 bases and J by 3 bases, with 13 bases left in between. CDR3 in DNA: TGTGCCAGCAGCTTAAGAGGAGGGGTGGACACCGGGGAGCTGTTTTTT. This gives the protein CASSLRGGVDTGELFF. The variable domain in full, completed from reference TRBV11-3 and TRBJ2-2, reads EAGVVQSPRYKIIEKKQPVAFWCNPISGHNTLYWYLQNLGQGPELLIRYENEEAVDDSQLPKDRFSAERLKGVDSTLKIQPAELGDSAVYLCASSLRGGVDTGELFFGEGSRLTVL.

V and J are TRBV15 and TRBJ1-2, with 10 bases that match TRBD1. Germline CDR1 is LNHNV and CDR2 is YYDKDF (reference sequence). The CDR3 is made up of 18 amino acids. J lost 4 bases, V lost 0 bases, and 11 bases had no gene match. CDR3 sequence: CATSRDRQGAYYLYGYTF. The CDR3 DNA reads TGTGCCACCAGCAGAGATAGACAGGGGGCTTATTATCTCTATGGCTACACCTTC. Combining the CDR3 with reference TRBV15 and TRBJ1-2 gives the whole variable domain DAMVIQNPRYQVTQFGKPVTLSCSQTLNHNVMYWYQQKSSQAPKLLFHYYDKDFNNEADTPDNFQSRRPNTSFCFLDIRSPGLGDTAMYLCATSRDRQGAYYLYGYTFGSGTRLTVV.

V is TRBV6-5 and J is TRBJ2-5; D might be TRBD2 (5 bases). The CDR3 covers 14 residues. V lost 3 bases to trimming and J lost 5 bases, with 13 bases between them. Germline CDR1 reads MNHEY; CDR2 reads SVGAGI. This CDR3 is CASSYLEGWETQYF. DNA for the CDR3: TGTGCCAGCAGTTATCTTGAGGGTTGGGAGACCCAGTACTTC.

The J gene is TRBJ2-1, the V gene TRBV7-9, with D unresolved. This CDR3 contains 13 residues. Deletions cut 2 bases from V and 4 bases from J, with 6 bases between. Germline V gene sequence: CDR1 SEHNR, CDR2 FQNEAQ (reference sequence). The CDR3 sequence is CASSLSEYNEQFF. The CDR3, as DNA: TGTGCCAGCAGCTTAAGCGAATACAATGAGCAGTTCTTC.

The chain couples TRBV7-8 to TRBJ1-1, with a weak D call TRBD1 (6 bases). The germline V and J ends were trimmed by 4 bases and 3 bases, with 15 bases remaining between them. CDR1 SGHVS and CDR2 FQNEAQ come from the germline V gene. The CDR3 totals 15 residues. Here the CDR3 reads CASSSVLGADTEAFF. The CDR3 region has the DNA TGTGCCAGCAGCTCCGTGTTGGGGGCGGACACTGAAGCTTTCTTT.

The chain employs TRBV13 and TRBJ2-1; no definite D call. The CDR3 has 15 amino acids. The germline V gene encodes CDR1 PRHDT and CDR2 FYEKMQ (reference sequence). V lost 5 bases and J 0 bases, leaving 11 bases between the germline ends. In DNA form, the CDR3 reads TGTGCCAGCAGCGAAGCTCTAAGCTCCTACAATGAGCAGTTCTTC. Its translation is CASSEALSSYNEQFF.

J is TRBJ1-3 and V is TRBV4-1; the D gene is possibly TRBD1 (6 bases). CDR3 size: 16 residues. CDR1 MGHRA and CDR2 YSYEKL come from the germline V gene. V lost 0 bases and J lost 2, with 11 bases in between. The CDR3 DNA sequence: TGCGCCAGCAGCCAAGAAGGGGGAGGGCCTGGAAACACCATATATTTT. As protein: CASSQEGGGPGNTIYF.

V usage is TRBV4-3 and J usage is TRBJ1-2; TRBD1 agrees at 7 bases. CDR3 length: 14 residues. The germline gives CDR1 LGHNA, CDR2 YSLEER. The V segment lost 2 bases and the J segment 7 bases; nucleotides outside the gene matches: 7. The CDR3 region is CASSQRGGWSGYTF. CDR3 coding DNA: TGCGCCAGCAGCCAACGAGGGGGCTGGAGTGGCTACACCTTC.

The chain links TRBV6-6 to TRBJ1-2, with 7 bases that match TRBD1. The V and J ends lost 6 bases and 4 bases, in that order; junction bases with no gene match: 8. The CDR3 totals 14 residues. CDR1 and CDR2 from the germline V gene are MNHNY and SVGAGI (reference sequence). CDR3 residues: CASSPGGGSYGYTF. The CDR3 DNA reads TGTGCCAGCAGCCCAGGGGGAGGCAGCTATGGCTACACCTTC.

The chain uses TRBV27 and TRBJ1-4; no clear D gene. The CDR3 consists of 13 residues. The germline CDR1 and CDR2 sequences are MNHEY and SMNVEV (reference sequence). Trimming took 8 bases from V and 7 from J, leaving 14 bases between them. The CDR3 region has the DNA TGTGCCAGCGGCCGGGGAGGCGGTGAAAAACTGTTTTTT. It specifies CASGRGGGEKLFF.

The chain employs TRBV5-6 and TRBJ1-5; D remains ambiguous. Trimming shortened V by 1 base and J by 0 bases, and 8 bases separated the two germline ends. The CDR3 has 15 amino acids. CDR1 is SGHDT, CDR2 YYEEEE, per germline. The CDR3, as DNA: TGTGCCAGCAGCTTGCGTGGGCATAGCAATCAGCCCCAGCATTTT. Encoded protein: CASSLRGHSNQPQHF.

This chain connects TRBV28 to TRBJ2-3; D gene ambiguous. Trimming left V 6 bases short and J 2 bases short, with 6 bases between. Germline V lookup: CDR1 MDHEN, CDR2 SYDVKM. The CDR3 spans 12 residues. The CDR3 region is CASRAYTDTQYF. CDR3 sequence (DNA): TGTGCCAGCAGGGCATACACAGATACGCAGTATTTT.

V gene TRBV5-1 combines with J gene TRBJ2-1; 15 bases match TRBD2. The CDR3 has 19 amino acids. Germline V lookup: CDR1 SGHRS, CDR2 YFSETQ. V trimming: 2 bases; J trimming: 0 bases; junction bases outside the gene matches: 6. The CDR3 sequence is CASSFGLAGGLSSYNEQFF. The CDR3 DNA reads TGCGCCAGCAGCTTTGGACTAGCGGGAGGGCTGAGCTCCTACAATGAGCAGTTCTTC.

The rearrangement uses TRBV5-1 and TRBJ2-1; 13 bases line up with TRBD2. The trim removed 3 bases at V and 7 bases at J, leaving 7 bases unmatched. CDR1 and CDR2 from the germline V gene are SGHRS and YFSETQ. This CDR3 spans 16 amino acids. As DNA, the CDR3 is TGCGCCAGCAGCTCTGAACTAGCGGGGGGGAGGAATGAGCAGTTCTTC. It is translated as CASSSELAGGRNEQFF.

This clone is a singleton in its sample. The CDR3 nucleotides read TGCGCCAGCAGCGACAGAGTTCAGAGTTTCTACAATGAGCAGTTCTTC. Amino acid sequence: CASSDRVQSFYNEQFF. This sequence joins TRBV10-1 and TRBJ2-1, with D perhaps matching TRBD1 (5 bases). The CDR3 has 16 residues. CDR1 is WNHNN, CDR2 SYGVQD, per germline (reference sequence). Deletions cut 6 bases from V and 3 bases from J, with 18 bases between.

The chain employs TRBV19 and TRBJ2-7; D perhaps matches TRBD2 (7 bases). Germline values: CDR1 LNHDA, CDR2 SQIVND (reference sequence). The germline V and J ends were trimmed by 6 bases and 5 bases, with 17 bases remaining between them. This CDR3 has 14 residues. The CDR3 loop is CASSSGEGENEQYF. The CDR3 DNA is TGTGCCAGTAGCTCAGGGGAGGGAGAGAACGAGCAGTACTTC.

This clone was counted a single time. Here the CDR3 reads CASSLALGGHGTDTQYF. The CDR3 nucleotides read TGTGCCAGCAGCTTGGCTTTGGGGGGGCATGGCACAGATACGCAGTATTTT. V usage is TRBV5-6 and J usage is TRBJ2-3, with TRBD2 as a possible D gene (7 bases). The CDR3 consists of 17 residues. Trimming stripped 0 bases from V and 1 base from J, with 15 bases between. In germline, CDR1 is SGHDT, CDR2 YYEEEE.

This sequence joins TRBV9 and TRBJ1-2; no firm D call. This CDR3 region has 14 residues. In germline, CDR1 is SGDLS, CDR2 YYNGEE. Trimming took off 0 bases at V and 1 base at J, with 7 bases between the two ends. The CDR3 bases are TGTGCCAGCAGCGTAGTGGAGGGTAACTATGGCTACACCTTC. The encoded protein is CASSVVEGNYGYTF.